The clone carrying this TCR beta chain was seen repeatedly, ten times or more. This sample is part of a study of T cell repertoires in cytomegalovirus infection. The wider study: Indications of both CMV infection and matching HLA type were provided by public TCR beta signatures.

V lost 3 bases, J lost 5 bases, and 5 bases stayed unmatched. The CDR3 totals 15 residues. Germline V gives CDR1 LGHNA, CDR2 YNFKEQ. MiXCR, run by TCRdb on the reads, gives a single entry per CDR3 protein. This table holds approximately 500,000 distinct CDR3 sequences, approximately 16% found once. The sequenced sample was CD8+ T cells from PBMCs. This chain uses TRBV4-2 with TRBJ2-1, with TRBD2 matching 9 bases. This sequence originates from a human donor in good health (CMV status not recorded). Some clones in this sample may be carry-over from other donors' samples. The CDR3 sequence is CASSQGGRGHNEQFF. The CDR3 bases are TGTGCCAGCAGCCAGGGCGGGAGGGGACACAATGAGCAGTTCTTC.